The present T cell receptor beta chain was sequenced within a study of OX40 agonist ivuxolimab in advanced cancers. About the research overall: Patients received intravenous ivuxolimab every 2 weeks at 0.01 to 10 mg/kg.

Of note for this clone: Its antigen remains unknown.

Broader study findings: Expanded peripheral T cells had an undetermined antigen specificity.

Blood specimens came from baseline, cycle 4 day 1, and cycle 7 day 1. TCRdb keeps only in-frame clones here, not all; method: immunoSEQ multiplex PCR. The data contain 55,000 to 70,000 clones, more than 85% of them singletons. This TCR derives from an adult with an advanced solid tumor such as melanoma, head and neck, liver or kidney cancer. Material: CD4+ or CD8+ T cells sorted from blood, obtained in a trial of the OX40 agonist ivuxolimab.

CDR3 protein: CASSDSGAEGSGNTIYF. For the CDR3, the DNA is TGTGCCAGCAGTGACTCAGGGGCCGAAGGATCGGGAAACACCATATATTTT. The chain is built from TRBV2 and TRBJ1-3; perhaps TRBD1 as D (6 bases). Germline values: CDR1 SNHLY, CDR2 FYNNEI. V was cut by 3 bases and J by 4 bases, with 19 bases left in between. CDR3 length equals 17 residues. The complete variable domain, with remaining parts taken from reference TRBV2 and TRBJ1-3, reads EPEVTQTPSHQVTQMGQEVILRCVPISNHLYFYWYRQILGQKVEFLVSFYNNEISEKSEIFDDQFSVERPDGSNFTLKIRSTKLEDSAMYFCASSDSGAEGSGNTIYFGEGSWLTVV.